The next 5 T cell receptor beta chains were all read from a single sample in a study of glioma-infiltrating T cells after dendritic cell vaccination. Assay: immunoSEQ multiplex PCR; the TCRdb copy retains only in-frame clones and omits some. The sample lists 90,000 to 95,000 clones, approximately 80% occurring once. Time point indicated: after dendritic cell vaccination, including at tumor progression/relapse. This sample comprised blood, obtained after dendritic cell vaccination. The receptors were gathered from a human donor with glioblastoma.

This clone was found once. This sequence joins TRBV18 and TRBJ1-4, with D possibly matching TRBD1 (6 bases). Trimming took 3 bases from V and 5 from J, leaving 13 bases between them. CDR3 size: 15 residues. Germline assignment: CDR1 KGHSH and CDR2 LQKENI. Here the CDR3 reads CASSPLGGRNEKLFF. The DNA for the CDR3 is TGTGCCAGCTCACCTCTCGGGGGGCGGAATGAAAAACTGTTTTTT.

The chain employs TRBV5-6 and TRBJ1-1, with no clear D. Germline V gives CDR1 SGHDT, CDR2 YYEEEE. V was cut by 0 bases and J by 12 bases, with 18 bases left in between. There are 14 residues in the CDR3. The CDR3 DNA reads TGTGCCAGCAGCTTGGCCAGGAGTTCGGGGAAACCTTTCTTT. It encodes CASSLARSSGKPFF.

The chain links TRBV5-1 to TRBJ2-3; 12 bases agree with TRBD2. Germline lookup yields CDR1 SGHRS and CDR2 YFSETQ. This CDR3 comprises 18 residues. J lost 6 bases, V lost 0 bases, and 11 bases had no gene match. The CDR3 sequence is CASSLARTSGEIQDTQYF. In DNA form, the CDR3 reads TGCGCCAGCAGCTTGGCCCGGACTAGCGGGGAAATTCAGGATACGCAGTATTTT.

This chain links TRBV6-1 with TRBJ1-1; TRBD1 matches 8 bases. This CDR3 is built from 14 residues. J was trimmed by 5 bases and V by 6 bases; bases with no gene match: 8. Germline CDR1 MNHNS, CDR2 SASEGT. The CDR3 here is CASRRTGLDTEAFF. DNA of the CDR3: TGTGCCAGCAGAAGGACAGGGTTAGATACTGAAGCTTTCTTT.

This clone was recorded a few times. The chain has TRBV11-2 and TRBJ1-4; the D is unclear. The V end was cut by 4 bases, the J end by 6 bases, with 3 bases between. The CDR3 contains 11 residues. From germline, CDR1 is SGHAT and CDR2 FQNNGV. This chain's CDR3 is CASSSYEKLFF. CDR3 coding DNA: TGTGCCAGCAGCTCCTATGAAAAACTGTTTTTT.